The clone carrying this T cell receptor beta chain was seen only a few times. Its cognate antigen is unknown. The entry originates in a study of cytomegalovirus exposure and HLA in healthy donors. Both 60 Vbeta primers and 13 Jbeta primers went into the PCR. TCRdb keeps only in-frame clones here, not all; method: immunoSEQ multiplex PCR. The table lists some 120,000 clones, 70% of them singletons. Whole-study findings and limits: Specificity of three CMV-associated chains for CMV antigens was verified in vitro.

Trimming took 4 bases from V and 4 from J; bases not matched to a gene: 4. CDR3 length equals 15 residues. The germline gives CDR1 MNHNS, CDR2 SASEGT. The J gene is TRBJ2-2, the V gene TRBV6-1; TRBD2 matches at 9 bases. The sequence derives from a young man in good health and CMV-seropositive. Sequencing was done on a sample of PBMCs. DNA for the CDR3: TGTGCCAGCAGTGTGGGACTAGCTAGCACCGGGGAGCTGTTTTTT. It specifies CASSVGLASTGELFF.